The 7 T cell receptor beta chains reported below all come from one sample, sequenced in a study of cytomegalovirus exposure and HLA in healthy donors. Produced via immunoSEQ multiplex PCR; TCRdb's table is partial and in-frame only. Altogether some 250,000 clones are present, 90% being singletons, with the ten largest covering 0.37%. The sequenced sample consisted of PBMCs. The receptors come from a woman under 30 in good health and CMV-seronegative.

This clone came up once. The chain couples TRBV7-2 to TRBJ1-2, with D tentatively TRBD1 (6 bases). This CDR3 comprises 15 residues. Per germline, CDR1 SGHTA and CDR2 FQGNSA. The V gene lost 1 base and the J gene lost 5 bases, with 14 bases spanning the gap. The CDR3 bases are TGTGCCAGCAGCTTAGAACATCTAGGGGGTTATGGCTACACCTTC. Translation: CASSLEHLGGYGYTF.

The rearrangement links TRBV2 to TRBJ1-1; D gene unclear. Germline-derived CDR1 and CDR2 are SNHLY and FYNNEI. The CDR3 is made up of 14 amino acids. The germline V and J ends were trimmed by 7 bases and 4 bases, with 16 bases remaining between them. CDR3 bases: TGTGCCAGCATCCCCAGACCGGAGAGCACTGAAGCTTTCTTT. It translates to CASIPRPESTEAFF.

The CDR3 sequence: CASSARQGVAEAFF. CDR3 sequence (DNA): TGTGCCAGCAGCGCTCGACAGGGGGTTGCTGAAGCTTTCTTT. The J gene is TRBJ1-1, the V gene TRBV9; 9 positions match TRBD1. Germline CDR1 and CDR2: SGDLS and YYNGEE. V lost 3 bases, J lost 6 bases, and 6 bases stayed unmatched. CDR3 size: 14 residues. Looking up the rest from reference TRBV9 and TRBJ1-1 gives the full variable domain: DSGVTQTPKHLITATGQRVTLRCSPRSGDLSVYWYQQSLDQGLQFLIQYYNGEERAKGNILERFSAQQFPDLHSELNLSSLELGDSALYFCASSARQGVAEAFFGQGTRLTVV.

V usage is TRBV18 and J usage is TRBJ2-3; no reliable D call. Trimming cost V 4 bases and J 4 bases, with 6 bases left between them. Germline V lookup: CDR1 KGHSH, CDR2 LQKENI. The CDR3 covers 12 residues. The chain's CDR3 is CASSLPADTQYF. CDR3 coding DNA: TGTGCCAGCTCACTCCCCGCAGATACGCAGTATTTT.

This chain links TRBV7-7 with TRBJ2-2, with a possible D match to TRBD1 (5 bases). This CDR3 is 14 amino acids long. The V gene lost 1 base and the J gene lost 3 bases, with 6 bases spanning the gap. Germline V gene lookup returns CDR1 SSHAT and CDR2 FNYEAQ (reference sequence). CDR3 sequence: CASSLGQHTGELFF. CDR3 DNA: TGTGCCAGCAGCTTAGGACAGCACACCGGGGAGCTGTTTTTT.

The rearrangement joins TRBV19 to TRBJ2-7; unclear D gene. This CDR3 has 14 amino acids. Germline loops: CDR1 LNHDA, CDR2 SQIVND (reference sequence). Trimming stripped 0 bases from V and 0 bases from J, with 6 bases between. The CDR3 region has the DNA TGTGCCAGTAGTATAGATTCCAACTCCTACGAGCAGTACTTC. Translated, it gives CASSIDSNSYEQYF.

This chain links TRBV6-6 with TRBJ2-1, with TRBD2 as a possible D gene (6 bases). The germline V gene has CDR1 MNHNY and CDR2 SVGAGI (reference sequence). The CDR3 totals 14 residues. V was cut by 9 bases and J by 5 bases, with 17 bases left in between. The CDR3 DNA reads as TGTGCCAGTTGGGGGGACTCGGTGGACAATGAGCAGTTCTTC. Translation: CASWGDSVDNEQFF.